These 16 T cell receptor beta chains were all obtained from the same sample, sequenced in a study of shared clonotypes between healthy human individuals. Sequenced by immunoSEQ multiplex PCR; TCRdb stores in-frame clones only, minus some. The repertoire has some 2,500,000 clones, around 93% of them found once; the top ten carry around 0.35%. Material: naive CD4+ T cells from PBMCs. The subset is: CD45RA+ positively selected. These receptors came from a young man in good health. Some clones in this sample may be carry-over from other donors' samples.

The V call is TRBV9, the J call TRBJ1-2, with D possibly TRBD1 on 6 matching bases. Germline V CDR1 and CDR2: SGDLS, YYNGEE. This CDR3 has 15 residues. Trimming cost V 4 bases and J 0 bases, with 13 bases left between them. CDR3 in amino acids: CASSITGSPNYGYTF. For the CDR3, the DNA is TGTGCCAGCAGCATTACAGGGAGTCCTAACTATGGCTACACCTTC. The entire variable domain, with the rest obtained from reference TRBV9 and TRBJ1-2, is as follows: DSGVTQTPKHLITATGQRVTLRCSPRSGDLSVYWYQQSLDQGLQFLIQYYNGEERAKGNILERFSAQQFPDLHSELNLSSLELGDSALYFCASSITGSPNYGYTFGSGTRLTVV.

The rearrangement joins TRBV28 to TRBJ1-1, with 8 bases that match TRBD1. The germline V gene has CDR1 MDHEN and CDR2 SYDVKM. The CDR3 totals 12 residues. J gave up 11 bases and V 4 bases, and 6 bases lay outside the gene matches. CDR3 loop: CASSSYRGWAFF. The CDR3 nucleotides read TGTGCCAGCAGTTCCTACAGGGGGTGGGCTTTCTTT.

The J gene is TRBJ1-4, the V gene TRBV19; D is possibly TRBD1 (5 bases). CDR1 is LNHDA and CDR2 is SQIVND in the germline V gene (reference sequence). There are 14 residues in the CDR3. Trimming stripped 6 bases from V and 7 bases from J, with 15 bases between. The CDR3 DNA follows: TGTGCCAGTAGCCGGCGGGACGCCGGTGAAAAACTGTTTTTT. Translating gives CASSRRDAGEKLFF.

The CDR3 loop reads CAHNQGGANTGELFF. The CDR3 DNA reads as TGTGCCCATAACCAGGGGGGAGCGAACACCGGGGAGCTGTTTTTT. The genes are TRBV28 and TRBJ2-2, with a possible D match to TRBD1 (7 bases). The germline gives CDR1 MDHEN, CDR2 SYDVKM. The V end lost 11 bases, the J end lost 0 bases, and 16 bases lay between the germline ends. The CDR3 loop spans 15 amino acids.

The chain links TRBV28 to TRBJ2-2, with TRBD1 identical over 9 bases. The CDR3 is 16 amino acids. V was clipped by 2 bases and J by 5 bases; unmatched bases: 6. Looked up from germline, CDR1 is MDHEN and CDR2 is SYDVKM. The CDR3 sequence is CASSLLTGGLTGELFF. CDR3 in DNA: TGTGCCAGCAGTTTACTTACAGGGGGCCTGACCGGGGAGCTGTTTTTT. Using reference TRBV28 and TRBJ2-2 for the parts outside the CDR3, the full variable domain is DVKVTQSSRYLVKRTGEKVFLECVQDMDHENMFWYRQDPGLGLRLIYFSYDVKMKEKGDIPEGYSVSREKKERFSLILESASTNQTSMYLCASSLLTGGLTGELFFGEGSRLTVL.

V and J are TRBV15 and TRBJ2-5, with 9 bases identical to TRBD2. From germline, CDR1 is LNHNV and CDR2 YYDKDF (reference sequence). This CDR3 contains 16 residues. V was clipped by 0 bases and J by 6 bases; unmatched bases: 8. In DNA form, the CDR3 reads TGTGCCACCAGCAGAGATGTTAGCGGGAGTCGCCAGACCCAGTACTTC. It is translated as CATSRDVSGSRQTQYF.

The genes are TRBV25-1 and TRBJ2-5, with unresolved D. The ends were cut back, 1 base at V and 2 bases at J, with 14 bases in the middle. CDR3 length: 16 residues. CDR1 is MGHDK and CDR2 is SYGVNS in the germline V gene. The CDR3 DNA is TGTGCCAGCAGTGAATCTAGGAGCAAAAAACAAGAGACCCAGTACTTC. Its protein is CASSESRSKKQETQYF.

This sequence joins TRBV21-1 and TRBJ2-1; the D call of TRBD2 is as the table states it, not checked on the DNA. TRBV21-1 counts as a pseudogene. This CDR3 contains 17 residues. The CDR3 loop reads CASSDRLAGGRMNEQFF. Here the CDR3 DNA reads TGTGCCAGCAGCGACCGACTAGCGGGAGGCCGGATGAATGAGCAGTTCTTC.

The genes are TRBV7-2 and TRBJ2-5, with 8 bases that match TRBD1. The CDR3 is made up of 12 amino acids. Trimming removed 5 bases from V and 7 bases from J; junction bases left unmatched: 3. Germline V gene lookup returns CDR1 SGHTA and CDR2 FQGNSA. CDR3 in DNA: TGTGCCAGCAGCATACAGGGGGGGACCCAGTACTTC. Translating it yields CASSIQGGTQYF.

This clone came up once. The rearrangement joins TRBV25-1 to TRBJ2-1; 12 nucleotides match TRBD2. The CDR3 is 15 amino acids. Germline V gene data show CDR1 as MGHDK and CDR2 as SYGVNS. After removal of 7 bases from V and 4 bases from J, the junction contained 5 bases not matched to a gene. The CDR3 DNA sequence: TGTGCCAGCAAAGAAGGGACTAGCGGGTACAATGAGCAGTTCTTC. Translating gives CASKEGTSGYNEQFF.

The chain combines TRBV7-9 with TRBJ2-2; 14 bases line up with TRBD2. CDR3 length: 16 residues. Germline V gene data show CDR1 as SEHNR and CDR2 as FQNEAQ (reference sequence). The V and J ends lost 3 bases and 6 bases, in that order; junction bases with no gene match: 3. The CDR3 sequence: CASSLGLAGVSGELFF. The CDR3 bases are TGTGCCAGCAGCTTGGGACTAGCGGGAGTCTCCGGGGAGCTGTTTTTT.

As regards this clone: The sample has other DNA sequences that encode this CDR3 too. CDR3: CASRQGPTEAFF. The CDR3 bases are TGTGCCAGCAGACAGGGGCCCACTGAAGCTTTCTTT. This rearrangement joins TRBV2 to TRBJ1-1; 7 bases align to TRBD1. J was trimmed by 4 bases and V by 6 bases; bases with no gene match: 2. The CDR3 is 12 residues long. The germline V gene encodes CDR1 SNHLY and CDR2 FYNNEI. Complete variable domain (other parts from reference TRBV2 and TRBJ1-1): EPEVTQTPSHQVTQMGQEVILRCVPISNHLYFYWYRQILGQKVEFLVSFYNNEISEKSEIFDDQFSVERPDGSNFTLKIRSTKLEDSAMYFCASRQGPTEAFFGQGTRLTVV.

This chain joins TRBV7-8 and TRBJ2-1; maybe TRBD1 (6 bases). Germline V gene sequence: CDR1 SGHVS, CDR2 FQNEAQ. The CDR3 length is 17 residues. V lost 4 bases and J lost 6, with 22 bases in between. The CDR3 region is CASSSTGTNGALNEQFF. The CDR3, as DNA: TGTGCCAGCAGCTCAACCGGGACAAACGGGGCTCTCAATGAGCAGTTCTTC.

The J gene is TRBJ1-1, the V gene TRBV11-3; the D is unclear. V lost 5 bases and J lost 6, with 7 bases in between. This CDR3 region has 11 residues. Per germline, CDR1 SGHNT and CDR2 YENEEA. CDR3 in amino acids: CASSVRAEAFF. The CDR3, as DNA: TGTGCCAGCAGCGTAAGGGCTGAAGCTTTCTTT.

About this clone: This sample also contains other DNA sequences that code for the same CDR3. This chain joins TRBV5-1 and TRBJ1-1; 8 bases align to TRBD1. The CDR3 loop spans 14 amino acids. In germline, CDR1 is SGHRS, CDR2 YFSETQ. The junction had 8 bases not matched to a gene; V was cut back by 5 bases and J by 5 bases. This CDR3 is CASSLTGEWTEAFF. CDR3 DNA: TGCGCCAGCAGTTTGACAGGGGAGTGGACTGAAGCTTTCTTT.

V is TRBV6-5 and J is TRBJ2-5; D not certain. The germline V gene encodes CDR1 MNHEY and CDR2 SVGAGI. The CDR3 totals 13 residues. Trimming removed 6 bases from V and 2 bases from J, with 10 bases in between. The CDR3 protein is CASRRRIQETQYF. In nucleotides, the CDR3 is TGTGCCAGCAGACGACGGATTCAAGAGACCCAGTACTTC.